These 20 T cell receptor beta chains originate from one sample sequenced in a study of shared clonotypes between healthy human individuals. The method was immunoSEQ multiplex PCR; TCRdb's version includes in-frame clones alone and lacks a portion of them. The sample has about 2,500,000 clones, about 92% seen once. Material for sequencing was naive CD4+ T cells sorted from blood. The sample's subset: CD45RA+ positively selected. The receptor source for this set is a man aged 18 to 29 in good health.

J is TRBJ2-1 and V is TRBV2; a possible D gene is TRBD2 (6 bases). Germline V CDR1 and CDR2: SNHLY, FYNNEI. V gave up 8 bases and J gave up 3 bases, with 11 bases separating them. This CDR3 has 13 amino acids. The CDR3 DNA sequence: TGTGCCAGCCGCCTAGCGAGCTACAATGAGCAGTTCTTC. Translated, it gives CASRLASYNEQFF.

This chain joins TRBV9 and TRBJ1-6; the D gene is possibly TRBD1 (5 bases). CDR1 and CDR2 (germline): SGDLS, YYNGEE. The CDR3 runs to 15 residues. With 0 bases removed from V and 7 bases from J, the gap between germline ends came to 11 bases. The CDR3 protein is CASSVESEGNSPLHF. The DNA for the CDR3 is TGTGCCAGCAGCGTAGAGAGTGAGGGGAATTCACCCCTCCACTTT.

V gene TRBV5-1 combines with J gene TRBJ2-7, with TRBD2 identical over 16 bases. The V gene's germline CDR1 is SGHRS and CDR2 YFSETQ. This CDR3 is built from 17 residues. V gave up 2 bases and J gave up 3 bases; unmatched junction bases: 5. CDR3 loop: CASSLGTSGRAHYEQYF. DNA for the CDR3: TGCGCCAGCAGCTTAGGGACTAGCGGGAGGGCCCACTACGAGCAGTACTTC.

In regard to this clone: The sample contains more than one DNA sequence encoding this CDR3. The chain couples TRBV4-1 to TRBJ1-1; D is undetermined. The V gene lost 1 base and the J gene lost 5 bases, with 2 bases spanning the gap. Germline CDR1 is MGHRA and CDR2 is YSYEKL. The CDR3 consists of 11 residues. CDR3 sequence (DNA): TGCGCCAGCAGCCAAGGAACTGAAGCTTTCTTT. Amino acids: CASSQGTEAFF.

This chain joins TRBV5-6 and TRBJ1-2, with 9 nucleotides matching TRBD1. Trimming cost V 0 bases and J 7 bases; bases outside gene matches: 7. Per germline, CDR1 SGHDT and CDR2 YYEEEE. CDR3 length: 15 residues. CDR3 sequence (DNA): TGTGCCAGCAGCTTGGAGGGACAGGGCTTTCCTGGCTACACCTTC. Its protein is CASSLEGQGFPGYTF.

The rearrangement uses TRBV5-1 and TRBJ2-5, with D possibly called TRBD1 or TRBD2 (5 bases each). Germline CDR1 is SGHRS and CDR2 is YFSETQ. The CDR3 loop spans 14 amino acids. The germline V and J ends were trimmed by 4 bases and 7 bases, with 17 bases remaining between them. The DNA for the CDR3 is TGCGCCAGCAGCCCCCTGGGGGAATCCGGGACCCAGTACTTC. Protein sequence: CASSPLGESGTQYF.

The DNA for the CDR3 is TGTGCCAGCAGCTTAGACAAGGGACTTCTAGCCAAAAACATTCAGTACTTC. Protein product: CASSLDKGLLAKNIQYF. J is TRBJ2-4 and V is TRBV11-2; maybe TRBD2 (6 bases). The V gene lost 0 bases and the J gene lost 0 bases, with 12 bases spanning the gap. There are 17 residues in the CDR3. Germline V gives CDR1 SGHAT, CDR2 FQNNGV. The variable domain in full, with the rest retrieved from reference TRBV11-2 and TRBJ2-4, is EAGVAQSPRYKIIEKRQSVAFWCNPISGHATLYWYQQILGQGPKLLIQFQNNGVVDDSQLPKDRFSAERLKGVDSTLKIQPAKLEDSAVYLCASSLDKGLLAKNIQYFGAGTRLSVL.

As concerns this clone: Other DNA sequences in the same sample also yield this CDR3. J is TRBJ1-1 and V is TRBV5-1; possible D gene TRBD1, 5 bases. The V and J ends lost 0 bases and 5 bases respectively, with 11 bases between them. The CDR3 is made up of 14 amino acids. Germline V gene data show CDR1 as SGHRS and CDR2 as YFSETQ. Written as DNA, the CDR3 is TGCGCCAGCAGCTTGGCCGGGGGTGGAACTGAAGCTTTCTTT. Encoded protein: CASSLAGGGTEAFF.

The CDR3, as DNA: TGTGCCAGCAGTTATGGGACAGGCACGAACACCGGGGAGCTGTTTTTT. Protein: CASSYGTGTNTGELFF. The chain joins TRBV6-5 to TRBJ2-2, with TRBD1 identical over 8 bases. This CDR3 comprises 16 residues. The trim removed 3 bases at V and 0 bases at J, leaving 3 bases unmatched. In germline, CDR1 is MNHEY, CDR2 SVGAGI.

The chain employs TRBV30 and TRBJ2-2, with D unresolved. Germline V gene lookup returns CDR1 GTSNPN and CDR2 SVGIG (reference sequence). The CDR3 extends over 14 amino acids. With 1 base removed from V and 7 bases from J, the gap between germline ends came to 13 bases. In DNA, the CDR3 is TGTGCCTGGAGTGATATCCGCCCTTTCGGGGAGCTGTTTTTT. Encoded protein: CAWSDIRPFGELFF.

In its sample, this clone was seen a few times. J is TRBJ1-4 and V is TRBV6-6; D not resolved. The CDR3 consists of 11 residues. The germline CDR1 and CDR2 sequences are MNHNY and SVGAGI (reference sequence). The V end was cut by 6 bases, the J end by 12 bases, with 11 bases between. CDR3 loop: CASSRLSELFF. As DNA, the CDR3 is TGTGCCAGCAGCCGCCTCTCAGAACTGTTTTTT.

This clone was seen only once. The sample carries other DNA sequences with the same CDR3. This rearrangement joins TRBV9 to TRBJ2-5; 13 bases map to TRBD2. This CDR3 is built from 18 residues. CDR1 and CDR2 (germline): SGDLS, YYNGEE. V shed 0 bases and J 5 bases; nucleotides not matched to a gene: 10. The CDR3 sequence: CASSVATPTSGRGETQYF. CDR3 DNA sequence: TGTGCCAGCAGCGTAGCTACCCCAACTAGCGGGAGGGGGGAGACCCAGTACTTC.

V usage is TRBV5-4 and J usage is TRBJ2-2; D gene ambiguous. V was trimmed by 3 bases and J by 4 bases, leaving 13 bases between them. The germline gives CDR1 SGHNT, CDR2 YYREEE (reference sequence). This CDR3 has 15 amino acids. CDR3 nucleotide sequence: TGTGCCAGCAGCTCAACCGGGTCCAGCACCGGGGAGCTGTTTTTT. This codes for CASSSTGSSTGELFF.

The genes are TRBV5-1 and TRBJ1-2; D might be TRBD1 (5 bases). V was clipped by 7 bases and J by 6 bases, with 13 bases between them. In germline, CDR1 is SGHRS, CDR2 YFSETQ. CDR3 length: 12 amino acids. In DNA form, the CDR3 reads TGCGCCAGCGGGACTCAGGGTAATGGCTACACCTTC. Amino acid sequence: CASGTQGNGYTF.

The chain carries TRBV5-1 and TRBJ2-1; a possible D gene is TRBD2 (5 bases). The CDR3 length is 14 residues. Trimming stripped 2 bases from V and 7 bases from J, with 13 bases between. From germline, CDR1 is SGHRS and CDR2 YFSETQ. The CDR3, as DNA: TGCGCCAGCAGCTTAACGGGATCCCCAAATGAGCAGTTCTTC. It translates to CASSLTGSPNEQFF.

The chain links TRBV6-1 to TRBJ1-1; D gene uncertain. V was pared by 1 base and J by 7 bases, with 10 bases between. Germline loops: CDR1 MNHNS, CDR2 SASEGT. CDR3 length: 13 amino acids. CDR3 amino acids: CASSEELLGEAFF. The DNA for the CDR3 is TGTGCCAGCAGTGAAGAGTTGCTGGGTGAAGCTTTCTTT.

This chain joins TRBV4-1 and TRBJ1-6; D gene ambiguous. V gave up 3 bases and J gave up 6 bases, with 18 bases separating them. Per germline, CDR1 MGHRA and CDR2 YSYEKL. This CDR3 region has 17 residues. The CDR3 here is CASSQGIAYTINSPLHF. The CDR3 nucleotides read TGCGCCAGCAGCCAGGGGATCGCCTACACCATTAATTCACCCCTCCACTTT.

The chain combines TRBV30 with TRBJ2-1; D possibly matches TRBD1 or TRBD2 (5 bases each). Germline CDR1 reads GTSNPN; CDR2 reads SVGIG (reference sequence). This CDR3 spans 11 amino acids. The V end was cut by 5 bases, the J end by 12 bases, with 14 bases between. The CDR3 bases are TGTGCCTGGGGGGATGGGGGAGTGCAGTTCTTC. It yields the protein CAWGDGGVQFF.

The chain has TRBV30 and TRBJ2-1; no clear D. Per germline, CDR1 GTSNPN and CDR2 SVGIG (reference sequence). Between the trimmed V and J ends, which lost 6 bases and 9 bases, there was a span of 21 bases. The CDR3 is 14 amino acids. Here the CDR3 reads CACTRFRGVGEQFF. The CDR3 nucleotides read TGTGCCTGTACACGGTTCCGAGGAGTGGGTGAGCAGTTCTTC.

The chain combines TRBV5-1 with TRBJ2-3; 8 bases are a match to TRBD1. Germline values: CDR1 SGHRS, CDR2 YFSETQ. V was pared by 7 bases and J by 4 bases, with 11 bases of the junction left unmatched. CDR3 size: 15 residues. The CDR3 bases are TGCGCCAGCCGTCGAACAGGGGGAACGGCAGATACGCAGTATTTT. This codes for CASRRTGGTADTQYF.